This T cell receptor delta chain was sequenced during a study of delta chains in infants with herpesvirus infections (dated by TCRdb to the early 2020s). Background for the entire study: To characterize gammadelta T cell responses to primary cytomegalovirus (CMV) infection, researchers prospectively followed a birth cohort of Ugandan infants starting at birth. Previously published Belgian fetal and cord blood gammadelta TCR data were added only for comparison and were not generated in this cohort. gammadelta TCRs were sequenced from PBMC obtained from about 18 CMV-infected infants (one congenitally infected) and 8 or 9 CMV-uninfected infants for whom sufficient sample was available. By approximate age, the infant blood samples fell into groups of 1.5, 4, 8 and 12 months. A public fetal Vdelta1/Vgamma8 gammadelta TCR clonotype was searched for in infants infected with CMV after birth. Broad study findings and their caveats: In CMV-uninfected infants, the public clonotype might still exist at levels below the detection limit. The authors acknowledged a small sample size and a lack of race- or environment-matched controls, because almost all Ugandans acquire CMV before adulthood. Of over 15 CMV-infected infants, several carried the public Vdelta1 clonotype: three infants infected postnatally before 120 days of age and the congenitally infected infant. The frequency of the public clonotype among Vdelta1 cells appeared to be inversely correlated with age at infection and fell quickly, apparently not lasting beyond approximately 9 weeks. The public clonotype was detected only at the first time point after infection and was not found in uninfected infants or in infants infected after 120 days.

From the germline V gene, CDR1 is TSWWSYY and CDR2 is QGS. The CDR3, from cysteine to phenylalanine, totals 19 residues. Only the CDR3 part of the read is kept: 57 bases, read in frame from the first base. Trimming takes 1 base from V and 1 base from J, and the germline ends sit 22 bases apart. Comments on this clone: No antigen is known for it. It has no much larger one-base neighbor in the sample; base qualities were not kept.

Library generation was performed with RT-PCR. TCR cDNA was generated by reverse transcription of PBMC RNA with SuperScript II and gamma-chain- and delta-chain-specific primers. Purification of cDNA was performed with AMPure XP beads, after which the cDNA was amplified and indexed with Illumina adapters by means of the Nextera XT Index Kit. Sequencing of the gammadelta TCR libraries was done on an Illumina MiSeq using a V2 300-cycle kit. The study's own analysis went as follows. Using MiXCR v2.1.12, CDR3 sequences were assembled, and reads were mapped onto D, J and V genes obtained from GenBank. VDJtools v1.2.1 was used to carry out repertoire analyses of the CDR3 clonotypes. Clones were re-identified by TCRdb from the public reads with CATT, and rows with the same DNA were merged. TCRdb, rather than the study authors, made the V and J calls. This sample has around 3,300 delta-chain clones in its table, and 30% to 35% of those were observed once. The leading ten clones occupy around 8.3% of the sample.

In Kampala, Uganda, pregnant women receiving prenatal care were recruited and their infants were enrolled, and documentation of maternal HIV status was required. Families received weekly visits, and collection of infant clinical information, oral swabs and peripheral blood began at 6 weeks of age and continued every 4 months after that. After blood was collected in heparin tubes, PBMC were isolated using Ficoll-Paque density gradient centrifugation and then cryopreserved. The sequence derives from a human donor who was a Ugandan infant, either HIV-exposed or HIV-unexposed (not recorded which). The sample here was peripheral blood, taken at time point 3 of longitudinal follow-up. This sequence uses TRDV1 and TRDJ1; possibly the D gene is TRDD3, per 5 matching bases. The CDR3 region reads CALGEPLSWGRRCTDKLIF. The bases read TGTGCTCTTGGGGAACCCCTTTCGTGGGGCCGCAGGTGCACCGATAAACTCATCTTT.